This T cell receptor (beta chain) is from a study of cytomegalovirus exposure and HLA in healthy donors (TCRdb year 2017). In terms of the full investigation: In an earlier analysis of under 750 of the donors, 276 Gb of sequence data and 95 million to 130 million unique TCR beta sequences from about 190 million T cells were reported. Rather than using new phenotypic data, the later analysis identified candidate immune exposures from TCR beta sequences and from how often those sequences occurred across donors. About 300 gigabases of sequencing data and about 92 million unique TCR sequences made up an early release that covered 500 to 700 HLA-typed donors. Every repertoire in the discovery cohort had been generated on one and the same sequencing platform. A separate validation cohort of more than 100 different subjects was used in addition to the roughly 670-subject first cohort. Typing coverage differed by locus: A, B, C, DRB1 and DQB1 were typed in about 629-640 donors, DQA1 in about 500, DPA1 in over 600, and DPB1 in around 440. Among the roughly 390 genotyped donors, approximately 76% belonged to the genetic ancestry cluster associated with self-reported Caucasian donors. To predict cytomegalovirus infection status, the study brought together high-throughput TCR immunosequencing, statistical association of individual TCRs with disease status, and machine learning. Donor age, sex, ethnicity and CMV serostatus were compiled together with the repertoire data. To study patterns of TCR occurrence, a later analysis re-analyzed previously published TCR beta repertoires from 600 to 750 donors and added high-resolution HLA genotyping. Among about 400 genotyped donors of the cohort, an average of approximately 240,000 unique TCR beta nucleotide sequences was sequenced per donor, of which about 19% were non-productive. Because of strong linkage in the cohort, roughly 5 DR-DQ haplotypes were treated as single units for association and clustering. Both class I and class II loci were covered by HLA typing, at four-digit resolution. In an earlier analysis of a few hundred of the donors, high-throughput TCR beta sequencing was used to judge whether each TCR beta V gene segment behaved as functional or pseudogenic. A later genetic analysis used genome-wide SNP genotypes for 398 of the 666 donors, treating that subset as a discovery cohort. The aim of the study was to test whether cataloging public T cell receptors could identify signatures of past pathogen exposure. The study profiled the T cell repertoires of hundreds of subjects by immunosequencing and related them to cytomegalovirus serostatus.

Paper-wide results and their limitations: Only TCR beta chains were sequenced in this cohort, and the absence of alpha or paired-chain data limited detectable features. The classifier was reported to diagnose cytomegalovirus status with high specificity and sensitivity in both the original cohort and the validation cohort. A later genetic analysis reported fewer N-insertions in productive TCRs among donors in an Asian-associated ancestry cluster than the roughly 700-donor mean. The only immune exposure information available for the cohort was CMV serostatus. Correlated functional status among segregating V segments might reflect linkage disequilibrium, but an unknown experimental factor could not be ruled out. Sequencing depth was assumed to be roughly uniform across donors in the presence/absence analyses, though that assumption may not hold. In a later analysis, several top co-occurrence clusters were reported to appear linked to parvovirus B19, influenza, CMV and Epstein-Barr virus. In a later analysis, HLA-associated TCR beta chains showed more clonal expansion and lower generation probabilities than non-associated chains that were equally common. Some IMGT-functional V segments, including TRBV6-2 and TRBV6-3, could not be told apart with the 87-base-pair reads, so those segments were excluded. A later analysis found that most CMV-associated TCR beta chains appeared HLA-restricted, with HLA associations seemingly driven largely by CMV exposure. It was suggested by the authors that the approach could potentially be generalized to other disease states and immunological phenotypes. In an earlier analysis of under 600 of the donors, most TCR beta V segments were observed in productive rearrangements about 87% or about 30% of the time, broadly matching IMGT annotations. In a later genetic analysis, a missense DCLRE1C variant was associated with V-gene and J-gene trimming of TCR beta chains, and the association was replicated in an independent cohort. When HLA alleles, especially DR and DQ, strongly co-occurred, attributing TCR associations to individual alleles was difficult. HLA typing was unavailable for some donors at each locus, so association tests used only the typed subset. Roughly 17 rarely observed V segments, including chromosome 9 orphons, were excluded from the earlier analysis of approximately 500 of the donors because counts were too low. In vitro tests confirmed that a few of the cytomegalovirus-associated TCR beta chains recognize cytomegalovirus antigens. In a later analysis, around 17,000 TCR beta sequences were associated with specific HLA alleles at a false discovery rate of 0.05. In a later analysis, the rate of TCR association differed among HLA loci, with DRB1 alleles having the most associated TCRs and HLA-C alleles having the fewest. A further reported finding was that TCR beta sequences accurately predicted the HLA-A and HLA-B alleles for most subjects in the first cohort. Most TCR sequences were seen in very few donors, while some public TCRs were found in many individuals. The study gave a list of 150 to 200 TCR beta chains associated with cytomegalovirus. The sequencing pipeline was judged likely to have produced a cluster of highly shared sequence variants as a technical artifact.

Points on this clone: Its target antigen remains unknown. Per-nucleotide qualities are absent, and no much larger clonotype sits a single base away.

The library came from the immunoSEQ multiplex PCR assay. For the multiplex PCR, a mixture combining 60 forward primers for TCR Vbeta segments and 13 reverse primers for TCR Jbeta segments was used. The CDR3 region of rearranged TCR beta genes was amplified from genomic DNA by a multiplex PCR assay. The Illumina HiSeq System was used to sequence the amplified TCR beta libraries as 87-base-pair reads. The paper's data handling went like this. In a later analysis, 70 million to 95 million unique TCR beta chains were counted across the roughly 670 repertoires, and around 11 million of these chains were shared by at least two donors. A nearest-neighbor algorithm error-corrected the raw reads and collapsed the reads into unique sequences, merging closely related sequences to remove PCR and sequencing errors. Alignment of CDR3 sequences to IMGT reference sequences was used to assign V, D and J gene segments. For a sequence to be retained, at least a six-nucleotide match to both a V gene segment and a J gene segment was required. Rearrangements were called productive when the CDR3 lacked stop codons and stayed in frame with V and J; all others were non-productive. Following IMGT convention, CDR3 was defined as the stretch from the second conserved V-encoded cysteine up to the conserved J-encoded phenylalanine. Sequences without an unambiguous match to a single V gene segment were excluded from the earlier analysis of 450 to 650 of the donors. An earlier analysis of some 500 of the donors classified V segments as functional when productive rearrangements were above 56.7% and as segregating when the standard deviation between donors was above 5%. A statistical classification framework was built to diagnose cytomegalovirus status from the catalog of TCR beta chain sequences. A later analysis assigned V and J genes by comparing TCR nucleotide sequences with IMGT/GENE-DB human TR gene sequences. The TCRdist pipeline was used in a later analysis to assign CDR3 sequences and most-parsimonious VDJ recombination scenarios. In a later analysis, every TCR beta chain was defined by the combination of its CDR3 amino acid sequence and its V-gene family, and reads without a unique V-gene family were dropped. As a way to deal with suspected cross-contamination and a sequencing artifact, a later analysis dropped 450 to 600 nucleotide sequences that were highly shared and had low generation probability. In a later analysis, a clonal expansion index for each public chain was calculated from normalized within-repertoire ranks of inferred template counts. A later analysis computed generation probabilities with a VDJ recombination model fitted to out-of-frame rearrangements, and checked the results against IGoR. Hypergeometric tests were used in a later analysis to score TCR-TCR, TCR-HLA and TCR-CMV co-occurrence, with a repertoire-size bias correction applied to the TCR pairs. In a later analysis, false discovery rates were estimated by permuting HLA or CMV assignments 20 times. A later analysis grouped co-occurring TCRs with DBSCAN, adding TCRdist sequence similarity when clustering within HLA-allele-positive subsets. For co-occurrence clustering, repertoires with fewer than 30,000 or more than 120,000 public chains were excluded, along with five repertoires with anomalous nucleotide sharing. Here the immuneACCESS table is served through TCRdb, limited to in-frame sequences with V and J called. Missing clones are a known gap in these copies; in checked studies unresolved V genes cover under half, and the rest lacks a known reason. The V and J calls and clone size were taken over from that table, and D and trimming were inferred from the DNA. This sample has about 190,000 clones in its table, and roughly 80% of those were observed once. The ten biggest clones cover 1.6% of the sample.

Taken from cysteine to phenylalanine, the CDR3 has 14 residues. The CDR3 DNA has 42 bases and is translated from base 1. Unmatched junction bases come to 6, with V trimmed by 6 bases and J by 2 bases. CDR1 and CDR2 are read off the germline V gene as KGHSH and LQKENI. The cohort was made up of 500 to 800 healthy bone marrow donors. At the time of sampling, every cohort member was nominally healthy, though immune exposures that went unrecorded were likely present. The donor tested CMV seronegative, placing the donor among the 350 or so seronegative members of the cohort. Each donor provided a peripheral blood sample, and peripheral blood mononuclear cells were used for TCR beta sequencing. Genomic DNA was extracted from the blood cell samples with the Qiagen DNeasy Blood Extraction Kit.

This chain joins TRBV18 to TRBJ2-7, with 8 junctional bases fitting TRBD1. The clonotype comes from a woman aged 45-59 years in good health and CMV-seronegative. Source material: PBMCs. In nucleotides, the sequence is TGTGCCAGCTCGTTCAAACAGGGGGCCTACGAGCAGTACTTC. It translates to CASSFKQGAYEQYF.